Given below is one TCR beta chain in context. These data come from a study of blood T cell repertoires in COVID-19. The overall study: From T cells, B-cell-depleted T cells, or PBMCs came the material, which was cDNA or gDNA.

Here immunoSEQ multiplex PCR was the method, and the copy in TCRdb shows in-frame clones only, minus some. This table has about 59,000 clones, over 75% appearing once. The junction had 21 bases not matched to a gene; V was cut back by 2 bases and J by 10 bases. The CDR3 is 19 amino acids. The germline V gene has CDR1 SGHAT and CDR2 FQNNGV. The source material was peripheral blood. This chain joins TRBV11-2 and TRBJ2-1, with 9 bases aligning to TRBD2. This receptor was obtained from a human donor in a cohort sampled during active COVID-19. CDR3 in amino acids: CASSLLRSGSLGPGKEQFF. CDR3 sequence (DNA): TGTGCCAGCAGCTTACTACGTAGCGGGAGTTTGGGGCCTGGAAAGGAGCAGTTCTTC.